This is a list of T cell receptor beta chains from one sample in a study of cytomegalovirus exposure and HLA in healthy donors. Profiled with immunoSEQ multiplex PCR; TCRdb holds only in-frame clones, not every one. The table records about 160,000 clones, over 60% of them present only once. The sequenced material came from PBMCs. The source is a woman aged 25 to 39 in good health and CMV-seronegative. Both conserved end residues are part of each CDR3. A D gene is named only where the DNA matches it firmly. Rows may omit the clone size; those that give it use once, few, many or a size class.

CDR3nt	CDR3aa	abundance	j_gene	d_gene	v_gene
TGCGCCAGCAGCCAGTACTCTGCAACTAATGAAAAACTGTTTTTT	CASSQYSATNEKLFF	few	TRBJ1-4	-	TRBV4-1
TGTGCCAGCAGTTTTATAGACACACACAATGAGCAGTTCTTC	CASSFIDTHNEQFF	-	TRBJ2-1	-	TRBV28
TGCGCCAGCAGAAACCCCCCTAGGAATGAAAAACTGTTTTTT	CASRNPPRNEKLFF	-	TRBJ1-4	-	TRBV5-1
TGTGCCAGCATCCATGGCAGGGCGAATCAGCCCCAGCATTTT	CASIHGRANQPQHF	few	TRBJ1-5	-	TRBV11-3
TGTGCCAGCAGCGACAAAGATAGCAATCAGCCCCAGCATTTT	CASSDKDSNQPQHF	-	TRBJ1-5	-	TRBV9
TGTGCCAGCACCGAACAGGGGAAACTGTTTTTT	CASTEQGKLFF	few	TRBJ1-4	TRBD1	TRBV6-1
TGTGCCAGCAGCCAAATTGGAACTAGCGGGCTCAATGAGCAGTTCTTC	CASSQIGTSGLNEQFF	-	TRBJ2-1	TRBD2	TRBV4-2
TGTGCCAGCAGTTTCGGGGTTCTGCCAGATACGCAGTATTTT	CASSFGVLPDTQYF	-	TRBJ2-3	-	TRBV27
TGTGCCAGTAGTTTCGTTGGGGTCGGGAGCTCCTACAATGAGCAGTTCTTC	CASSFVGVGSSYNEQFF	-	TRBJ2-1	-	TRBV19
TGTGCCAGCAGTTACTCGAGCGGTCAGAACATTCAGTACTTC	CASSYSSGQNIQYF	-	TRBJ2-4	-	TRBV6-5
TGTGCCAGCAGTCATAAGCGGGGAGCCTACGAGCAGTACTTC	CASSHKRGAYEQYF	-	TRBJ2-7	TRBD2	TRBV27
TGTGCCAGCAGCTTCAAGGGACAGGGTTTTCCAGAGACCCAGTACTTC	CASSFKGQGFPETQYF	-	TRBJ2-5	TRBD1	TRBV5-4
TGTGCCAGCAGTTTAAAGGGAGGGCATGAGCAGTTCTTC	CASSLKGGHEQFF	few	TRBJ2-1	TRBD2	TRBV27
TGTGCCAGCAGTTTATTAGGCTCAGGTTTTGACAATGAGCAGTTCTTC	CASSLLGSGFDNEQFF	-	TRBJ2-1	-	TRBV28
TGTGCCAGCTCACCACTGGGCAGGGGACCAAATCAGCCCCAGCATTTT	CASSPLGRGPNQPQHF	-	TRBJ1-5	-	TRBV18
TGTGCCAGCAACAGCCAGGGGCGGTCACCCCTCCACTTT	CASNSQGRSPLHF	-	TRBJ1-6	-	TRBV2
TGTGCCAGCCAGGACAGGGGAAGGAATGAGCAGTTCTTC	CASQDRGRNEQFF	-	TRBJ2-1	TRBD1	TRBV28
TGCGCCAGCAGCTTGCCAAACCAAGAGACCCAGTACTTC	CASSLPNQETQYF	once	TRBJ2-5	-	TRBV5-1
TGTGCCAGCAGCCTGAGTCCCGGGACAAATCAGCCCCAGCATTTT	CASSLSPGTNQPQHF	-	TRBJ1-5	-	TRBV7-2
TGCAGCGTTGCCGCGGGGACCTACTACGAGCAGTACTTC	CSVAAGTYYEQYF	few	TRBJ2-7	-	TRBV29-1
TGTGCCAGCAACTCCGGGACAGGGGACAATGAGCAGTTCTTC	CASNSGTGDNEQFF	-	TRBJ2-1	TRBD1	TRBV2
TGTGCCACCGAGCCGGGACAGGGGGCGCCGGGCAATCAGCCCCAGCATTTT	CATEPGQGAPGNQPQHF	-	TRBJ1-5	TRBD1	TRBV2
TGTGCCAGCAGGGGGGGGAATGAAAAACTGTTTTTT	CASRGGNEKLFF	-	TRBJ1-4	-	TRBV28
TGTGCCAGCAGCCCCTTCCCCGGGACAGGGCTCACCGAGCAGTACTTC	CASSPFPGTGLTEQYF	few	TRBJ2-7	TRBD1	TRBV7-6
TGTGCCAGCAGTTCCACCGGGACAGCTCGGGAAAAACTGTTTTTT	CASSSTGTAREKLFF	-	TRBJ1-4	TRBD1	TRBV28
TGTGCCTGGAGCTTAGGGGCGTACGAGCAGTACTTC	CAWSLGAYEQYF	-	TRBJ2-7	-	TRBV30
TGCGCCAGCAGCCAAGATCGAGGGAACTATGGCTACACCTTC	CASSQDRGNYGYTF	-	TRBJ1-2	-	TRBV4-3
TGTGCCTGGAGTGTACAAGGCAATCAGCCCCAGCATTTT	CAWSVQGNQPQHF	-	TRBJ1-5	-	TRBV30
TGTGCCAGCAGCTCTACGACCTCAGGGAACTATGGCTACACCTTC	CASSSTTSGNYGYTF	few	TRBJ1-2	-	TRBV5-4
TGCAGCGTAGCTACAGGGGCCCATCAGCCCCAGCATTTT	CSVATGAHQPQHF	-	TRBJ1-5	TRBD1	TRBV29-1
TGTGCCAGCTCACAAGGACTGCCAGGGGGTGGGAATGAGCAGTTCTTC	CASSQGLPGGGNEQFF	-	TRBJ2-1	TRBD1	TRBV18
TGTGCCAGCAGTTTGGACGGTACGACAGTCGAGCAGTACTTC	CASSLDGTTVEQYF	-	TRBJ2-7	-	TRBV28
TGTGCTAGCAGCTTGAGTGCGGCTCGAAATGAGCAGTTCTTC	CASSLSAARNEQFF	-	TRBJ2-1	-	TRBV7-7
TGTGCCAGTAGTCCCACAGGGGCCAAAAACATTCAGTACTTC	CASSPTGAKNIQYF	-	TRBJ2-4	-	TRBV19
TGTGCCAGCAGCCCCCCAGGACAGCCCCAGCATTTT	CASSPPGQPQHF	-	TRBJ1-5	-	TRBV7-6
TGTGCCAGCAGCGGTTGGCTTAAGAGCAATCAGCCCCAGCATTTT	CASSGWLKSNQPQHF	-	TRBJ1-5	-	TRBV7-8
TGTGCCAGCAGCTCTGACAGGGACACCGGGGAGCTGTTTTTT	CASSSDRDTGELFF	few	TRBJ2-2	TRBD1	TRBV7-3
TGTGCCAGCAGTGACGGACAGGTCTTCAATCAGCCCCAGCATTTT	CASSDGQVFNQPQHF	-	TRBJ1-5	TRBD1	TRBV6-4
TGTGCCAGCAGCCAAGCGGACGGGATGACCGGCGAGCAGTACTTC	CASSQADGMTGEQYF	-	TRBJ2-7	-	TRBV4-2
TGTGCCAGCAGTGGACTAGTGAGGCAAGAGACCCAGTACTTC	CASSGLVRQETQYF	-	TRBJ2-5	-	TRBV2